The 11 T cell receptor beta chains presented below share a single source sample, sequenced in a study of blood T cell repertoires in COVID-19. Clones were sequenced by immunoSEQ multiplex PCR, and TCRdb holds only the in-frame ones, with some missing. Counted here are over 150,000 clones, 70% to 80% occurring once; the ten biggest clones make up around 8.1%. The sequenced sample consisted of peripheral blood. These receptors all stem from a man aged 60 to 75 with acute or convalescent COVID-19.

V gene TRBV4-3 combines with J gene TRBJ1-1; D is ambiguous. Trimming pared 0 bases from V and 1 base from J, leaving 6 bases between. CDR1 is LGHNA, CDR2 YSLEER, per germline. The CDR3 is 14 residues long. The CDR3 DNA sequence: TGCGCCAGCAGCCAAGATCACGGGAACACTGAAGCTTTCTTT. Protein sequence: CASSQDHGNTEAFF.

This clone was counted between two and nine times. Other DNA sequences from this sample encode an identical CDR3 as well. This rearrangement joins TRBV30 to TRBJ1-1; 9 bases fit TRBD1. The CDR3 loop spans 15 amino acids. The trim removed 3 bases at V and 1 base at J, leaving 6 bases unmatched. Germline V CDR1 and CDR2: GTSNPN, SVGIG (reference sequence). As DNA, the CDR3 is TGTGCCTGGAGCTACCCGGACAGGGGGAACACTGAAGCTTTCTTT. It encodes CAWSYPDRGNTEAFF.

This chain uses TRBV12-3 or TRBV12-4 with TRBJ2-2, with 7 bases fitting TRBD1. This CDR3 region has 13 residues. V dropped 5 bases and J dropped 7; count of bases not matched to a gene: 4. CDR3 nucleotide sequence: TGTGCCAGCAGTGGGACAGTCGGCGGGGAGCTGTTTTTT. Amino acids: CASSGTVGGELFF.

This rearrangement joins TRBV4-1 to TRBJ2-5; D gene unclear. The CDR3 runs to 13 residues. Germline V gene lookup returns CDR1 MGHRA and CDR2 YSYEKL. Trimming removed 1 base at V and 2 bases at J, with 5 bases between. The CDR3 DNA reads as TGCGCCAGCAGCCAAGTTCTTCAAGAGACCCAGTACTTC. This gives the protein CASSQVLQETQYF.

The rearrangement joins TRBV7-9 to TRBJ2-3; D not certain. Germline CDR1 and CDR2: SEHNR and FQNEAQ (reference sequence). This CDR3 has 17 amino acids. Trimming pared 1 base from V and 0 bases from J, leaving 14 bases between. For the CDR3, the DNA is TGTGCCAGCAGCTTAGGAGCGACGGCAACTAGCACAGATACGCAGTATTTT. Translated, it gives CASSLGATATSTDTQYF. Combining the CDR3 with reference TRBV7-9 and TRBJ2-3 gives the whole variable domain DTGVSQNPRHKITKRGQNVTFRCDPISEHNRLYWYRQTLGQGPEFLTYFQNEAQLEKSRLLSDRFSAERPKGSFSTLEIQRTEQGDSAMYLCASSLGATATSTDTQYFGPGTRLTVL.

The V and J genes are TRBV19 and TRBJ2-5; no clear D. Trimming stripped 5 bases from V and 2 bases from J, with 9 bases between. The CDR3 spans 13 residues. Per the germline V gene, CDR1 is LNHDA and CDR2 is SQIVND (reference sequence). The CDR3 DNA reads TGTGCCAGTAGTCGTTCAGGACAAGAGACCCAGTACTTC. This encodes CASSRSGQETQYF.

This clone appeared a single time. The V call is TRBV6-5, the J call TRBJ1-4; a possible D gene is TRBD1 (5 bases). This CDR3 is built from 11 residues. Germline V gene sequence: CDR1 MNHEY, CDR2 SVGAGI. CDR3 sequence (DNA): TGTGTCAAGGGGCAGGACGAAAAACTGTTTTTT. It translates to CVKGQDEKLFF.

This clone was seen a single time. The CDR3: CASGLAVSDVTGELFF. In DNA form, the CDR3 reads TGTGCTAGTGGTCTCGCGGTTAGCGATGTTACCGGGGAGCTGTTTTTT. The chain employs TRBV12-5 and TRBJ2-2; possible D gene TRBD2, 5 bases. In germline, CDR1 is LGHNT, CDR2 FRNRAP. V was pared by 5 bases and J by 5 bases, with 18 bases between. The CDR3 runs to 16 residues.

This chain uses TRBV2 with TRBJ1-1; maybe TRBD1 (6 bases). Looked up from germline, CDR1 is SNHLY and CDR2 is FYNNEI. This CDR3 contains 16 residues. The V gene lost 4 bases and the J gene lost 1 base, with 16 bases spanning the gap. The CDR3 region is CASSGVGALTNTEAFF. In DNA form, the CDR3 reads TGTGCCAGCAGTGGAGTGGGGGCCCTAACGAACACTGAAGCTTTCTTT.

This clone was counted between two and nine times. The chain couples TRBV29-1 to TRBJ1-2, with 8 positions matching TRBD1. V shed 0 bases, J shed 5 bases, and the junction held 11 bases outside the gene matches. The CDR3 is 16 amino acids. Germline CDR1 is SQVTM and CDR2 is ANQGSEA. This CDR3 is CSVEEGAAGGLYGYTF. The CDR3 DNA is TGCAGCGTTGAAGAAGGCGCGGCAGGGGGCCTATATGGCTACACCTTC.

The chain links TRBV24-1 to TRBJ2-4; TRBD2 agrees at 7 bases. The V segment lost 6 bases and the J segment 5 bases; nucleotides outside the gene matches: 3. This CDR3 has 13 residues. CDR1 is KGHDR and CDR2 is SFDVKD in the germline V gene. The CDR3 DNA follows: TGTGCCACCAGTATCAGCGGGGAAAACATTCAGTACTTC. Its protein product is CATSISGENIQYF.